The rows below give T cell receptor beta chains drawn from one sample of a study of T cell responses to AZD1222 COVID-19 vaccine. Clones were sequenced by immunoSEQ multiplex PCR, and TCRdb holds only the in-frame ones, with some missing. The data hold some 170,000 clones, with 85% to 90% observed a single time. The sequencing here drew on peripheral blood, taken on day 0 of AZD1222 vaccination. These receptors were taken from an adult in good health. Both conserved end residues are trimmed from each CDR3. The D gene is left open where the match is weak.

d_call j_call v_call cdr3_aa
TRBD1 TRBJ2-1 TRBV30 AWSRRQGARNEQF
- TRBJ1-2 TRBV5-1 ASSLEGVAEDYGYT
TRBD2 TRBJ2-5 TRBV7-7 ASSFGTTQETQY
- TRBJ2-3 TRBV4-1 ASSQPSVTDTQY
- TRBJ2-5 TRBV5-8 ASSLRTIETQY
- TRBJ2-1 TRBV6-4 ASRATNRRQPGVNEQF
- TRBJ1-6 TRBV11-1 ASSYQGGSPLH
TRBD1 TRBJ2-6 TRBV19 ASSIVGQRISGANVLT
- TRBJ2-1 TRBV13 ASSLVGDTSEQF
TRBD1 TRBJ1-5 TRBV27 ASSYRGGSNQPQH
- TRBJ2-3 TRBV24-1 ATSGVLITDTQY
TRBD1 TRBJ1-3 TRBV19 ASSIIVGDSYSGNTIY
- TRBJ2-7 TRBV7-2 ASSESTIHEQY
- TRBJ2-5 TRBV7-9 ASSLASRPQETQY
TRBD2 TRBJ2-7 TRBV4-2 ACQGGQKQY
- TRBJ1-1 TRBV19 ASSQQVSNTEAF
- TRBJ2-2 TRBV28 ASSQGQKIAGELF
TRBD1 TRBJ1-5 TRBV3-1/TRBV3-2 ASSQTGSNQPQH
- TRBJ2-3 TRBV7-8 ASGSPVTRTDTQY
- TRBJ2-1 TRBV7-9 ASTRGNEQF
TRBD1 TRBJ1-5 TRBV5-5 ASSPQGGRYSNQPQH
- TRBJ1-2 TRBV5-5 ASSGAVEAGYT
- TRBJ1-2 TRBV6-1 ASDPGAGVWGYT
TRBD1 TRBJ2-7 TRBV29-1 SVVLGGAYEQY
- TRBJ1-3 TRBV5-1 ASSVPGPNSGNTIY
- TRBJ1-6 TRBV6-6 ASSRWIVDNSGLH
- TRBJ2-2 TRBV19 ASSIPGANTGELF
- TRBJ2-2 TRBV9 ASSVVQGNTGELF
- TRBJ2-7 TRBV2 ASSERYEQY
- TRBJ1-1 TRBV6-1 ASSELGGNTEAF
TRBD1 TRBJ1-5 TRBV27 ASSWGQTQPQH
- TRBJ1-3 TRBV19 ASSPGLSGNTIY
TRBD1 TRBJ1-4 TRBV3-1/TRBV3-2 ASSRLDRGLGATNEKLF
- TRBJ2-3 TRBV6-2/TRBV6-3 ASSYGGAATDTQY
- TRBJ1-6 TRBV2 ASRNRVDSPLH
TRBD1 TRBJ1-1 TRBV19 ASSMFLWSGGGEWSTEAF
TRBD1 TRBJ2-3 TRBV9 ASSLQGANHPTDTQY
- TRBJ2-7 TRBV11-2 ASSLRGSSSYEQY
- TRBJ2-3 TRBV21-1 ASSKPRAPGTQY
- TRBJ1-1 TRBV28 ASSLVAAEAF
- TRBJ2-1 TRBV15 ATSRDRSEQF
- TRBJ1-1 TRBV28 ASSFPEAILTEAF
- TRBJ2-4 TRBV9 ASNRDPAGSAKNIQY
- TRBJ1-1 TRBV6-1 ASSEGWKTEAF
TRBD1 TRBJ1-2 TRBV6-5 ASSSRGRVGYT
TRBD1 TRBJ1-2 TRBV7-2 ASSSGTGSLYGYT
- TRBJ1-4 TRBV28 ASSPSTAPTNEKLF
TRBD2 TRBJ2-1 TRBV19 ASSIKGGRAGYNEQF
- TRBJ1-6 TRBV7-9 ASSRVLSSYNSPLH
- TRBJ1-3 TRBV15 ATSRPTSGNTIY
TRBD1 TRBJ1-2 TRBV7-2 ASSRDRAYYGYT